Below, 25 T cell receptor beta chains from the same sample are listed, as sequenced in a study of blood T cells in healthy people across ages (dated by TCRdb to about 2015). The method behind the library was 5' RACE. Instrument used: Illumina HiSeq 2500. The second PCR ran for about 6 to 12 cycles and used a J-beta primer mix along with a sample-barcoded 5' primer. TCRdb reprocessed the public reads (quality trimming at Q25 with fastp, clone calling with MiXCR) and kept in-frame beta chains. Rows are combined by CDR3 protein, so each entry shows the most common genes and DNA. A total of hundreds of thousands of distinct CDR3 sequences appear in this sample, under 25% of them only once. The leading ten clones occupy roughly 3.7% of the sample. The sample taken for sequencing was blood. These receptors were collected from a man aged 65-85 years in good health.

This clonotype was counted a few times. The chain combines TRBV20-1 with TRBJ2-7; no firm D call. Germline V CDR1 and CDR2: DFQATT, SNEGSKA (reference sequence). This CDR3 has 15 amino acids. Trimming shortened V by 0 bases and J by 3 bases, and 15 bases separated the two germline ends. The CDR3 protein is CSARDDMGWVYEQYF. CDR3 coding DNA: TGCAGTGCTAGAGATGATATGGGTTGGGTCTACGAGCAGTACTTC.

This rearrangement joins TRBV2 to TRBJ2-3; weak D call: TRBD2 (6 bases). Germline CDR1 SNHLY, CDR2 FYNNEI. The CDR3 consists of 16 residues. The V and J ends lost 2 bases and 2 bases respectively, with 14 bases between them. The CDR3 region has the DNA TGTGCCAGCAGTGAATGGGTCGGGAGCCTCACAGATACGCAGTATTTT. Amino acids: CASSEWVGSLTDTQYF.

J is TRBJ1-2 and V is TRBV7-2; 7 positions match TRBD1. V lost 5 bases to trimming and J lost 1 base; unmatched junction nucleotides: 10. Germline V gene lookup returns CDR1 SGHTA and CDR2 FQGNSA. The CDR3 has 16 residues. In DNA form, the CDR3 reads TGTGCCAGCAGCCCGACGACAGGGCACATTAACTATGGCTACACCTTC. This translates into CASSPTTGHINYGYTF. The whole variable domain, remainder taken from reference TRBV7-2 and TRBJ1-2, is GAGVSQSPSNKVTEKGKDVELRCDPISGHTALYWYRQSLGQGLEFLIYFQGNSAPDKSGLPSDRFSAERTGGSVSTLTIQRTQQEDSAVYLCASSPTTGHINYGYTFGSGTRLTVV.

With regard to this clonotype: A much larger clone differs by one base, so this may be a read error. In this CDR3 the conserved last residue, phenylalanine or tryptophan, is missing, so a read error is likely. This chain's CDR3 is CASSPPVKETQYL. The CDR3 nucleotides are TGTGCCAGCTCACCACCAGTGAAAGAGACCCAGTACCTC. V is TRBV18 and J is TRBJ2-5; no reliable D call. The germline V gene encodes CDR1 KGHSH and CDR2 LQKENI. V shed 0 bases and J shed 3 bases, with 5 bases lying between them. The CDR3 runs 13 residues.

The sample holds a few counts of this clonotype. The rearrangement links TRBV18 to TRBJ1-1; 7 bases align to TRBD1. This CDR3 has 17 amino acids. CDR1 is KGHSH, CDR2 LQKENI, per germline. J was trimmed by 0 bases and V by 2 bases; bases with no gene match: 9. CDR3 in amino acids: CASSPSDRVPVNTEAFF. CDR3 nucleotide sequence: TGTGCCAGCTCACCATCAGACAGGGTCCCCGTGAACACTGAAGCTTTCTTT.

The chain combines TRBV12-5 with TRBJ2-3; no clear D gene. This CDR3 contains 11 residues. CDR1 LGHNT and CDR2 FRNRAP come from the germline V gene. Deletions cut 6 bases from V and 5 bases from J, with 6 bases between. The CDR3 DNA follows: TGTGCTAGTGGGGTCAGAGATACGCAGTATTTT. This sequence encodes CASGVRDTQYF. Full variable domain (rest looked up from reference TRBV12-5 and TRBJ2-3): DARVTQTPRHKVTEMGQEVTMRCQPILGHNTVFWYRQTMMQGLELLAYFRNRAPLDDSGMPKDRFSAEMPDATLATLKIQPSEPRDSAVYFCASGVRDTQYFGPGTRLTVL.

This sequence joins TRBV7-2 and TRBJ2-5; no firm D call. This CDR3 is built from 15 residues. V was shortened by 5 bases and J by 5 bases, with 18 bases between the two germline ends. CDR1 SGHTA and CDR2 FQGNSA come from the germline V gene. The CDR3 spells CASSPQTAPLETQYF. CDR3 sequence (DNA): TGTGCCAGCAGCCCTCAGACGGCCCCGTTGGAGACCCAGTACTTC.

The J gene is TRBJ2-3, the V gene TRBV5-1; a weak D match, TRBD2 (6 bases). With 0 bases removed from V and 0 bases from J, the gap between germline ends came to 17 bases. The germline V gene has CDR1 SGHRS and CDR2 YFSETQ. The CDR3 consists of 18 residues. The CDR3 reads CASSLDYEGRSSTDTQYF. The CDR3 DNA sequence: TGCGCCAGCAGCTTGGATTATGAGGGGAGGTCTAGCACAGATACGCAGTATTTT.

This clonotype was detected only a few times. The chain carries TRBV20-1 and TRBJ2-3, with D perhaps TRBD2 (5 bases). With 6 bases removed from V and 0 bases from J, the gap between germline ends came to 16 bases. This CDR3 region has 15 residues. The germline V gene encodes CDR1 DFQATT and CDR2 SNEGSKA (reference sequence). DNA of the CDR3: TGCAGTGCGAGGTCTAGAGGGTTAAGCACAGATACGCAGTATTTT. This gives the protein CSARSRGLSTDTQYF.

The chain combines TRBV29-1 with TRBJ2-3, with a tentative D call TRBD1 (6 bases). The germline CDR1 and CDR2 sequences are SQVTM and ANQGSEA. The CDR3 runs 13 residues. Trimming stripped 7 bases from V and 5 bases from J, with 16 bases between. CDR3 residues: CSGATGPQDTQYF. The CDR3 nucleotides read TGCAGCGGGGCGACAGGTCCACAAGATACGCAGTATTTT.

V gene TRBV20-1 combines with J gene TRBJ2-2, with TRBD2 matching over 9 bases. The germline V gene has CDR1 DFQATT and CDR2 SNEGSKA (reference sequence). The CDR3 length is 18 residues. Trimming at V came to 5 bases and at J to 0 bases, leaving 13 bases not matched to a gene. CDR3 residues: CSALPFGVAGANTGELFF. The CDR3 coding sequence is TGCAGTGCTCTCCCCTTCGGGGTAGCGGGAGCGAACACCGGGGAGCTGTTTTTT.

This rearrangement joins TRBV29-1 to TRBJ1-1, with 8 bases matching TRBD1. V shed 6 bases, J shed 4 bases, and the junction held 7 bases outside the gene matches. The CDR3 consists of 13 residues. From germline, CDR1 is SQVTM and CDR2 ANQGSEA. As DNA, the CDR3 is TGCAGCGTGACCGGACAGGGAGTCACTGAAGCTTTCTTT. Amino acid sequence: CSVTGQGVTEAFF. Full variable domain (remainder filled in from reference TRBV29-1 and TRBJ1-1): SAVISQKPSRDICQRGTSLTIQCQVDSQVTMMFWYRQQPGQSLTLIATANQGSEATYESGFVIDKFPISRPNLTFSTLTVSNMSPEDSSIYLCSVTGQGVTEAFFGQGTRLTVV.

The chain joins TRBV4-3 to TRBJ2-1, with 7 bases matching TRBD2. This CDR3 comprises 15 residues. The V gene's germline CDR1 is LGHNA and CDR2 YSLEER. V was clipped by 1 base and J by 8 bases; unmatched bases: 8. The chain's CDR3 is CASSQGAGGSYEQFF. The CDR3 nucleotides are TGCGCCAGCAGCCAAGGTGCTGGCGGGAGCTATGAGCAGTTCTTC.

The chain employs TRBV20-1 and TRBJ1-4; TRBD1 is a possible D gene (6 bases). The CDR3 sequence is 13 residues long. V was clipped by 3 bases and J by 6 bases, with 11 bases between them. Germline lookup yields CDR1 DFQATT and CDR2 SNEGSKA (reference sequence). CDR3 sequence reads: CSASPGADEKLFF. The CDR3 nucleotides are TGCAGTGCTAGTCCGGGGGCCGATGAAAAACTGTTTTTT.

This chain links TRBV4-1 with TRBJ2-3, with a weak D call TRBD2 (5 bases). The germline gives CDR1 MGHRA, CDR2 YSYEKL. The CDR3 length is 14 residues. Between the trimmed V and J ends, which lost 4 bases and 1 base, there was a span of 9 bases. The CDR3 loop is CASSLRAGTDTQYF. The CDR3 region has the DNA TGCGCCAGCAGCCTGAGGGCTGGCACAGATACGCAGTATTTT.

This clonotype was recorded a few times. One end of the junction is discordant with germline, which a read error may explain. The chain recombines TRBV6-6 with TRBJ2-5; 7 bases map to TRBD2. The germline V gene has CDR1 MNHNY and CDR2 SVGAGI (reference sequence). The length of the CDR3 is 12 residues. DNA of the CDR3: TGTGCCAGCAGTTACTCGCGGGAGACCCTGTACTTC. This encodes CASSYSRETLYF.

This clonotype has a handful of counts. This chain connects TRBV5-6 to TRBJ2-3; 11 nucleotides line up with TRBD1. Germline V gene sequence: CDR1 SGHDT, CDR2 YYEEEE. Trimming removed 4 bases from V and 6 bases from J; junction bases left unmatched: 10. The CDR3 is made up of 16 amino acids. The CDR3 DNA is TGTGCCAGCAGCCCCCGGGACAGGGGGAGGTTGGATACGCAGTATTTT. The encoded protein is CASSPRDRGRLDTQYF.

This clonotype was counted between two and nine times. V gene TRBV20-1 combines with J gene TRBJ2-3; 11 bases line up with TRBD2. The CDR3 is 14 amino acids. V lost 5 bases and J lost 2; bases outside the gene matches: 3. CDR1 and CDR2 from the germline V gene are DFQATT and SNEGSKA (reference sequence). CDR3: CSAPTSGTTDTQYF. The CDR3 nucleotides are TGCAGTGCTCCGACTAGCGGGACCACAGATACGCAGTATTTT.

This clonotype has at least ten counts. At one end, the junction sequence differs from germline, possibly due to a read error. This chain connects TRBV27 to TRBJ2-1; the match to TRBD1 covers 7 bases. The germline V gene encodes CDR1 MNHEY and CDR2 SMNVEV (reference sequence). CDR3 length: 15 amino acids. The CDR3 spells CASSLDRSSYNEQFF. The CDR3, as DNA: TGCGCCAGCAGCTTGGACAGGAGCTCCTACAATGAGCAGTTCTTC.

The chain is built from TRBV29-1 and TRBJ2-3, with 13 positions matching TRBD2. Germline V CDR1 and CDR2: SQVTM, ANQGSEA. The length of the CDR3 is 15 residues. V shed 6 bases, J shed 5 bases, and the junction held 8 bases outside the gene matches. CDR3 DNA: TGCAGCGTGGGCGGACTAGCGGGAGCCGTAGATACGCAGTATTTT. Residues: CSVGGLAGAVDTQYF.

This clonotype was seen more than once but under ten times. The genes are TRBV20-1 and TRBJ2-7; D possibly corresponds to TRBD2 (5 bases). Germline CDR1 reads DFQATT; CDR2 reads SNEGSKA (reference sequence). The CDR3 contains 15 residues. V was trimmed by 3 bases and J by 4 bases, leaving 19 bases between them. CDR3 sequence reads: CSARHQRGSLYEQYF. The CDR3 coding sequence is TGCAGTGCTAGGCATCAACGGGGTAGCTTATACGAGCAGTACTTC.

This clonotype turned up a few times. The chain couples TRBV4-3 to TRBJ1-4; D might be TRBD1 (5 bases). The CDR3 contains 14 residues. CDR1 LGHNA and CDR2 YSLEER come from the germline V gene. The V gene lost 3 bases and the J gene lost 5 bases, with 10 bases spanning the gap. The CDR3 region is CASSQGGWNEKLFF. The CDR3 nucleotides are TGCGCCAGCAGCCAGGGGGGGTGGAATGAAAAACTGTTTTTT.

The rearrangement uses TRBV5-4 and TRBJ2-5; 7 bases are a match to TRBD1. The DNA end lines up better with TRBJ2-1; the J call may be wrong. Germline assignment: CDR1 SGHNT and CDR2 YYREEE (reference sequence). The CDR3 is made up of 16 amino acids. The CDR3 DNA follows: TGTGCCAGCAGCTTCCACAGGGGCCTAACCTACAATGAGCAGTTCTTC. Translated: CASSFHRGLTYNEQFF.

A word on this clonotype: Relative to the germline gene, one junction end is altered; a read error may explain this. The chain uses TRBV7-7 and TRBJ2-3; unclear D gene. The germline V gene has CDR1 SSHAT and CDR2 FNYEAQ (reference sequence). The CDR3 is made up of 13 amino acids. CDR3 sequence: CASSGLVSDTQYF. CDR3 DNA sequence: TGTGCTAGCAGTGGCCTAGTTTCAGATACGCAGTATTTT.

The chain employs TRBV7-9 and TRBJ2-5, with D unclear. In germline, CDR1 is SEHNR, CDR2 FQNEAQ (reference sequence). V lost 8 bases to trimming and J lost 3 bases, with 13 bases between them. This CDR3 region has 13 residues. The CDR3 protein is CASEFLGEETQYF. Written as DNA, the CDR3 is TGTGCCAGCGAGTTTTTAGGAGAAGAGACCCAGTACTTC.